These 20 T cell receptor beta chains originate from one sample sequenced in a study of blood T cell repertoires in COVID-19 (TCRdb year 2020). The library was generated by the immunoSEQ multiplex PCR assay. Here the immuneACCESS table is served through TCRdb, limited to in-frame sequences with V and J called. Missing clones are a known gap in these copies; in checked studies unresolved V genes cover under half, and the rest lacks a known reason. Counted in this sample were hundreds of thousands of clones; about 89% of them appeared once. The ten largest clonotypes hold around 6.5% of the sample. Sequencing was performed on peripheral blood. Receptors originate from a man aged 60 to 69 who had recovered from COVID-19.

Comment on this clone: The same CDR3 is also encoded by other DNA sequences in this sample. The J gene is TRBJ1-1, the V gene TRBV5-1; 8 bases line up with TRBD1. Trimming cost V 1 base and J 4 bases; bases outside gene matches: 0. Per germline, CDR1 SGHRS and CDR2 YFSETQ. The CDR3 covers 13 residues. The CDR3: CASSLTGGTEAFF. Here the CDR3 DNA reads TGCGCCAGCAGCTTGACAGGGGGCACTGAAGCTTTCTTT.

This sequence joins TRBV20-1 and TRBJ2-3; 8 bases line up with TRBD1. The V segment lost 3 bases and the J segment 0 bases; nucleotides outside the gene matches: 2. Germline values: CDR1 DFQATT, CDR2 SNEGSKA (reference sequence). The CDR3 is 14 residues long. DNA of the CDR3: TGCAGTGCTAGTGGACAGGGCAGCACAGATACGCAGTATTTT. Translated, it gives CSASGQGSTDTQYF.

This chain connects TRBV11-2 to TRBJ2-1; D ambiguous. The CDR3 has 16 residues. The V end lost 0 bases, the J end lost 0 bases, and 9 bases lay between the germline ends. The germline gives CDR1 SGHAT, CDR2 FQNNGV. CDR3 bases: TGTGCCAGCAGCTTAGAACAGAGTTACTCCTACAATGAGCAGTTCTTC. Protein: CASSLEQSYSYNEQFF. Together with reference TRBV11-2 and TRBJ2-1, the CDR3 gives the full variable domain: EAGVAQSPRYKIIEKRQSVAFWCNPISGHATLYWYQQILGQGPKLLIQFQNNGVVDDSQLPKDRFSAERLKGVDSTLKIQPAKLEDSAVYLCASSLEQSYSYNEQFFGPGTRLTVL.

The V call is TRBV6-5, the J call TRBJ1-1; TRBD1 matches 7 bases. J lost 4 bases, V lost 6 bases, and 8 bases had no gene match. CDR1 and CDR2 from the germline V gene are MNHEY and SVGAGI. The CDR3 has 14 residues. The CDR3 DNA is TGTGCCAGCAGCCTCAGGGGGTCCGGCACTGAAGCTTTCTTT. This gives the protein CASSLRGSGTEAFF.

This chain uses TRBV5-4 with TRBJ1-1; unclear D gene. Trimming took 2 bases from V and 5 from J, leaving 10 bases between them. From germline, CDR1 is SGHNT and CDR2 YYREEE (reference sequence). The CDR3 is 13 amino acids. CDR3 region: CASSFGEETEAFF. CDR3 bases: TGTGCCAGCAGCTTTGGGGAGGAGACTGAAGCTTTCTTT.

The chain has TRBV11-2 and TRBJ2-1, with 10 bases matching TRBD2. The CDR3 spans 17 residues. V trimming: 5 bases; J trimming: 7 bases; junction bases outside the gene matches: 14. CDR1 and CDR2 from the germline V gene are SGHAT and FQNNGV. The CDR3 DNA is TGTGCCAGCAGCCCTATAGGGAGCGGGGGGGCTAAGAATGAGCAGTTCTTC. Protein: CASSPIGSGGAKNEQFF.

The chain's CDR3 is CASSPMAYSTDTQYF. For the CDR3, the DNA is TGTGCCAGCAGCCCGATGGCATATAGCACAGATACGCAGTATTTT. This sequence joins TRBV9 and TRBJ2-3, with D uncertain. Looked up from germline, CDR1 is SGDLS and CDR2 is YYNGEE. The CDR3 has 15 residues. The V end was cut by 4 bases, the J end by 0 bases, with 12 bases between. The full variable domain, with the rest looked up from reference TRBV9 and TRBJ2-3, is DSGVTQTPKHLITATGQRVTLRCSPRSGDLSVYWYQQSLDQGLQFLIQYYNGEERAKGNILERFSAQQFPDLHSELNLSSLELGDSALYFCASSPMAYSTDTQYFGPGTRLTVL.

CDR3 loop: CASSIHGRQAQRSGANVLTF. The CDR3 DNA reads as TGTGCCAGTAGTATCCACGGCCGGCAGGCACAAAGGTCTGGGGCCAACGTCCTGACTTTC. This rearrangement joins TRBV19 to TRBJ2-6; D uncertain. The V end was cut by 3 bases, the J end by 1 base, with 22 bases between. The germline V gene has CDR1 LNHDA and CDR2 SQIVND (reference sequence). This CDR3 spans 20 amino acids.

The chain uses TRBV5-1 and TRBJ1-2; a weak D match, TRBD1 (5 bases). The CDR3 extends over 15 amino acids. V was cut by 1 base and J by 0 bases, with 10 bases left in between. Germline loops: CDR1 SGHRS, CDR2 YFSETQ. In DNA, the CDR3 is TGCGCCAGCAGCTTGCAGGGTGATGCTAACTATGGCTACACCTTC. Encoded protein: CASSLQGDANYGYTF.

The J gene is TRBJ2-7, the V gene TRBV27; possibly TRBD1 for D (6 bases). V was clipped by 3 bases and J by 4 bases, with 13 bases between them. This CDR3 has 14 residues. From germline, CDR1 is MNHEY and CDR2 SMNVEV (reference sequence). As DNA, the CDR3 is TGTGCCAGCAGTTTGAGCAGGGGCGGATACGAGCAGTACTTC. This gives the protein CASSLSRGGYEQYF.

The rearrangement links TRBV7-2 to TRBJ2-7; 10 bases fit TRBD2. V lost 2 bases to trimming and J lost 5 bases; unmatched junction nucleotides: 3. CDR3 size: 14 residues. The germline CDR1 and CDR2 sequences are SGHTA and FQGNSA. DNA for the CDR3: TGTGCCAGCAGCTTAAGGGGGACTAGCGACGAGCAGTACTTC. It specifies CASSLRGTSDEQYF.

The V and J genes are TRBV5-1 and TRBJ2-2; no definite D call. This CDR3 has 15 residues. The germline V gene encodes CDR1 SGHRS and CDR2 YFSETQ. V lost 4 bases, J lost 5 bases, and 15 bases lay in between. The CDR3 here is CASSHLKKQTGELFF. CDR3 DNA sequence: TGCGCCAGCAGCCACCTCAAGAAACAAACCGGGGAGCTGTTTTTT.

The rearrangement uses TRBV9 and TRBJ1-4; 7 positions match TRBD1. The germline V gene has CDR1 SGDLS and CDR2 YYNGEE. The V and J ends lost 3 bases and 4 bases, in that order; junction bases with no gene match: 6. The CDR3 extends over 15 amino acids. As DNA, the CDR3 is TGTGCCAGCAGCGCGACAGGGTTAGGTAATGAAAAACTGTTTTTT. This encodes CASSATGLGNEKLFF.

This chain uses TRBV6-4 with TRBJ2-3, with a tentative D call TRBD1 (5 bases). Trimming pared 6 bases from V and 6 bases from J, leaving 13 bases between. CDR1 MRHNA and CDR2 SNTAGT come from the germline V gene. The CDR3 length is 13 residues. CDR3 DNA: TGTGCCAGCAGCAGAGACAGTCAGGATACGCAGTATTTT. Translating gives CASSRDSQDTQYF.

This chain uses TRBV28 with TRBJ2-1, with 13 bases aligning to TRBD2. This CDR3 is built from 12 residues. CDR1 is MDHEN, CDR2 SYDVKM, per germline. The V gene end was trimmed by 10 bases and the J gene end by 15 bases; junction bases not matched to a gene: 9. The CDR3 region has the DNA TGTGCCACCGCTACTAGCGGGAGGGCTTTGTTCTTC. Residues: CATATSGRALFF.

The V gene is TRBV20-1, the J gene TRBJ1-3; D is undetermined. CDR3 length equals 11 residues. V lost 6 bases, J lost 6 bases, and 9 bases lay in between. Germline V gene sequence: CDR1 DFQATT, CDR2 SNEGSKA (reference sequence). For the CDR3, the DNA is TGCAGTGCCACGGGTGAAAACACCATATATTTT. Its protein product is CSATGENTIYF.

V is TRBV7-2 and J is TRBJ2-3; maybe TRBD2 (5 bases). Deletions cut 1 base from V and 5 bases from J, with 13 bases between. The CDR3 is 15 residues long. CDR1 and CDR2 from the germline V gene are SGHTA and FQGNSA. CDR3 residues: CASSLGASRGDTQYF. The CDR3, as DNA: TGTGCCAGCAGCTTAGGCGCTTCCCGGGGAGATACGCAGTATTTT.

This chain connects TRBV29-1 to TRBJ1-2; 7 nucleotides match TRBD1. The germline V gene encodes CDR1 SQVTM and CDR2 ANQGSEA. V lost 7 bases to trimming and J lost 4 bases; unmatched junction nucleotides: 6. CDR3 length: 12 amino acids. The CDR3 DNA reads as TGCAGCGCCGGCGGACAGGTCTATGGCTACACCTTC. As protein: CSAGGQVYGYTF.

The chain uses TRBV12-5 and TRBJ1-3, with 7 bases identical to TRBD1. V lost 6 bases to trimming and J lost 7 bases; unmatched junction nucleotides: 9. There are 14 residues in the CDR3. In germline, CDR1 is LGHNT, CDR2 FRNRAP. The CDR3 protein is CASGRGDRDNTIYF. In DNA, the CDR3 is TGTGCTAGTGGCCGCGGTGACAGGGACAACACCATATATTTT.

The chain combines TRBV19 with TRBJ1-2; TRBD1 matches at 7 bases. V shed 0 bases and J 5 bases; nucleotides not matched to a gene: 12. The CDR3 consists of 17 residues. The germline V gene has CDR1 LNHDA and CDR2 SQIVND (reference sequence). The CDR3 nucleotides read TGTGCCAGTAGTATAGATCTTCCGACAGGGAGACGGTATGGCTACACCTTC. Protein: CASSIDLPTGRRYGYTF.